One sample yielded the 15 T cell receptor beta chains listed below, sequenced in a study of identical twins. TCRdb recomputed calls from the 5' RACE reads with MiXCR, one row per CDR3 protein. The table records some 660,000 distinct CDR3 sequences, 8.5% to 9% of them present only once. This sample also belongs to another study, concerning yellow fever vaccine responses in identical twins.

Sequences were obtained from PBMCs. These receptors were collected from a woman between 18 and 29 years old in good health.

The CDR3 loop reads CASSEAESPPWGTDTQYF. The CDR3 DNA sequence: TGTGCCAGCAGTGAAGCCGAATCCCCACCTTGGGGGACAGATACGCAGTATTTT. The V call is TRBV2, the J call TRBJ2-3; D tentatively fits TRBD1 or TRBD2 (5 bases each). Trimming took 0 bases from V and 3 from J, leaving 19 bases between them. Germline CDR1 is SNHLY and CDR2 is FYNNEI. This CDR3 has 18 amino acids.

The CDR3 DNA reads TGTGCCAGCAGCTTAACGCCTGGTGGCTATGGCTACACCTTC. Its translation: CASSLTPGGYGYTF. The chain links TRBV7-2 to TRBJ1-2; D gene ambiguous. This CDR3 comprises 14 residues. The germline V gene has CDR1 SGHTA and CDR2 FQGNSA. V was clipped by 2 bases and J by 4 bases, with 11 bases between them. Variable domain in full (rest from reference TRBV7-2 and TRBJ1-2): GAGVSQSPSNKVTEKGKDVELRCDPISGHTALYWYRQSLGQGLEFLIYFQGNSAPDKSGLPSDRFSAERTGGSVSTLTIQRTQQEDSAVYLCASSLTPGGYGYTFGSGTRLTVV.

This clonotype has only a few counts. The chain employs TRBV6-2 or TRBV6-3 and TRBJ2-3; D unresolved. The CDR3 sequence is 12 residues long. Germline-derived CDR1 and CDR2 are MNHEY and SVGEGT. V lost 2 bases and J lost 7, with 7 bases in between. This CDR3 is CASSYEAYTQYF. CDR3 DNA: TGTGCCAGCAGTTACGAGGCTTATACGCAGTATTTT.

In its sample, this clonotype was seen a few times. J is TRBJ1-1 and V is TRBV7-2; TRBD1 agrees at 9 bases. The CDR3 is made up of 17 amino acids. V lost 1 base to trimming and J lost 3 bases; unmatched junction nucleotides: 9. CDR1 SGHTA and CDR2 FQGNSA come from the germline V gene. The CDR3 DNA follows: TGTGCCAGCAGCTTAGGAAGCACCGGGACAGGGTACACTGAAGCTTTCTTT. This encodes CASSLGSTGTGYTEAFF.

This clonotype was counted between two and nine times. The rearrangement links TRBV2 to TRBJ1-4, with D uncertain. The V end was cut by 5 bases, the J end by 7 bases, with 11 bases between. The germline gives CDR1 SNHLY, CDR2 FYNNEI. The CDR3 totals 13 residues. CDR3 bases: TGTGCCAGCAGTTTACGTTACTCTGAAAAACTGTTTTTT. It codes for CASSLRYSEKLFF.

Many counts were recorded for this clonotype. The chain uses TRBV7-9 and TRBJ2-7, with D unclear. Germline assignment: CDR1 SEHNR and CDR2 FQNEAQ (reference sequence). This CDR3 is 13 amino acids long. V was cut by 4 bases and J by 2 bases, with 9 bases left in between. CDR3 nucleotides: TGTGCCAGCAGCTCAGGCAGTACCTACGAGCAGTACTTC. Translating gives CASSSGSTYEQYF.

This chain links TRBV20-1 with TRBJ2-7, with TRBD1 identical over 7 bases. From germline, CDR1 is DFQATT and CDR2 SNEGSKA (reference sequence). Losses at the gene ends were 4 bases for V and 5 bases for J; bases not matched to a gene: 11. The CDR3 runs 14 residues. CDR3 nucleotide sequence: TGCAGTGCTACCTCGACAGGGTCAGTCCACGAGCAGTACTTC. This codes for CSATSTGSVHEQYF.

V gene TRBV27 combines with J gene TRBJ2-7; perhaps TRBD1 as D (6 bases). This CDR3 has 15 residues. Germline V gene sequence: CDR1 MNHEY, CDR2 SMNVEV (reference sequence). Trimming shortened V by 6 bases and J by 2 bases, and 17 bases separated the two germline ends. The CDR3 DNA reads as TGTGCCAGCAGCTCTCAAGGACAGCGAACCTACGAGCAGTACTTC. Amino acids: CASSSQGQRTYEQYF.

This clonotype occurred many times. This sequence joins TRBV20-1 and TRBJ2-3; perhaps TRBD2 as D (5 bases). V was shortened by 0 bases and J by 2 bases, with 15 bases between the two germline ends. Germline CDR1 is DFQATT and CDR2 is SNEGSKA (reference sequence). The CDR3 length is 16 residues. DNA for the CDR3: TGCAGTGCTAGAGATCGTCGAGCGGAAAACACAGATACGCAGTATTTT. This encodes CSARDRRAENTDTQYF.

Note on this clonotype: The junction departs from the called germline gene at one end, perhaps through a read error. This chain uses TRBV7-7 with TRBJ2-1; D remains unclear. Germline loops: CDR1 SSHAT, CDR2 FNYEAQ (reference sequence). The CDR3 contains 14 residues. The CDR3 spells CASSLAGKSNEQFF. CDR3 nucleotide sequence: TGTGCTAGCAGCTTAGCCGGAAAGAGCAATGAGCAGTTCTTC.

This chain joins TRBV4-1 and TRBJ1-5, with D possibly being TRBD1 (5 bases). Per the germline V gene, CDR1 is MGHRA and CDR2 is YSYEKL. Deletions cut 3 bases from V and 7 bases from J, with 13 bases between. The CDR3 has 14 amino acids. DNA for the CDR3: TGCGCCAGCAGCCACCTCGTCGGGGGACAGCCCCAGCATTTT. Translation gives CASSHLVGGQPQHF.

This clonotype was recorded a few times. The chain combines TRBV20-1 with TRBJ2-7; the match to TRBD1 covers 9 bases. V shed 0 bases, J shed 3 bases, and the junction held 6 bases outside the gene matches. The CDR3 is 15 amino acids. From germline, CDR1 is DFQATT and CDR2 SNEGSKA (reference sequence). The CDR3 nucleotides read TGCAGTGCTAGAGATCATAGGGGACAGGGCTACGAGCAGTACTTC. Its protein product is CSARDHRGQGYEQYF.

This clonotype came up many times. The J gene is TRBJ2-1, the V gene TRBV7-9; D perhaps matches TRBD2 (6 bases). Trimming left V 5 bases short and J 5 bases short, with 16 bases between. Germline CDR1 reads SEHNR; CDR2 reads FQNEAQ (reference sequence). The CDR3 runs to 15 residues. The CDR3 loop is CASSDRGNIHNEQFF. CDR3 nucleotide sequence: TGTGCCAGCAGCGATCGCGGGAATATACACAATGAGCAGTTCTTC.

This chain uses TRBV30 with TRBJ2-7; 8 positions agree with TRBD1. J lost 6 bases, V lost 8 bases, and 9 bases had no gene match. Germline-derived CDR1 and CDR2 are GTSNPN and SVGIG (reference sequence). There are 12 residues in the CDR3. CDR3 sequence: CAGQGHGVEQYF. DNA for the CDR3: TGTGCCGGACAGGGACACGGGGTCGAGCAGTACTTC.

This clonotype was picked up a small number of times. The chain recombines TRBV28 with TRBJ2-1, with 10 nucleotides matching TRBD2. The CDR3 extends over 16 amino acids. V shed 5 bases, J shed 4 bases, and the junction held 8 bases outside the gene matches. CDR1 and CDR2 (germline): MDHEN, SYDVKM. The CDR3 spells CASSTPGTSEYNEQFF. The CDR3 region has the DNA TGTGCCAGCAGTACCCCCGGGACTAGCGAGTACAATGAGCAGTTCTTC.